Listed below are T cell receptor beta chains from one sample, sequenced in a study of blood T cells in healthy people across ages. From the 5' RACE reads, TCRdb called clonotypes with MiXCR, one entry per CDR3 protein. The profile shows roughly 800,000 distinct CDR3 sequences, about 55% of them singletons. The sample consisted of blood. These receptors came from a man older than 75 in good health. The conserved cysteine and the conserved F or W are not part of the CDR3 here. Where a row states a size, it is once, few, many or the class of an expanded clone; other rows omit it.

TRBJ2-7 | TRBV20-1 | few | SARDPGLSYEQY
TRBJ2-3 | TRBV20-1 | few | SAIPSGEGTDTQY
- | TRBV2 | - | ASRGTGSGETQY
TRBJ2-7 | TRBV5-1 | few | ASSSGQRTYEQY
TRBJ2-1 | TRBV7-2 | once | ASSSLGAQNEQF
TRBJ2-3 | TRBV28 | once | ASSHPGQGDDTDTQY
TRBJ1-5 | TRBV18 | - | ASSGAGGSQPQH
TRBJ2-1 | TRBV7-2 | - | ASRSGTVNEQF
TRBJ1-5 | TRBV20-1 | - | SAIGTGTLNQPQH
TRBJ2-1 | TRBV12-3/TRBV12-4 | - | ASSLGPSGRDEQF
TRBJ2-1 | TRBV7-3 | - | ASSHPVVKEQF
TRBJ2-2 | TRBV12-3/TRBV12-4 | - | ASSFRGPLLAGGPVGELF
- | TRBV2 | - | ASSNPHPNSYEQY
TRBJ2-7 | TRBV20-1 | - | SAPQRGRFYEQY
TRBJ2-1 | TRBV14 | - | ASSQAVYNEQF
TRBJ2-4 | TRBV20-1 | many | SAERTGVAKNIQY
TRBJ2-1 | TRBV20-1 | - | SARVAGGNEQF
TRBJ2-3 | TRBV29-1 | - | SVDSWTAHTQY
TRBJ2-7 | TRBV20-1 | few | SAAGGTRSSYEQY
TRBJ2-7 | TRBV3-1 | few | ASSSGFEQY
TRBJ2-2 | TRBV20-1 | once | SARARTSGGAGELF
TRBJ2-5 | TRBV10-3 | - | AISGGETQY
TRBJ2-7 | TRBV28 | many | ASSPATSPTYEQY
- | TRBV12-3/TRBV12-4 | - | ASSFALAGGGQETQY
TRBJ2-1 | TRBV20-1 | - | SARGGRNNVQF
TRBJ2-7 | TRBV10-3 | - | AISTGHEQY
TRBJ1-6 | TRBV13 | - | ASSSRLGPLH
TRBJ2-1 | TRBV6-5 | - | ASSYSLAEGPVNEQF
TRBJ2-5 | TRBV20-1 | - | SAPGTRQETQY
TRBJ2-5 | TRBV5-1 | many | ASSLGGVQETQY
TRBJ2-1 | TRBV18 | - | ASSDRLTNEQF
- | TRBV27 | - | ASSPRGSGSPHEQY
TRBJ1-1 | TRBV12-3/TRBV12-4 | few | ASSLQGGATEAF
TRBJ2-3 | TRBV6-6 | - | ASQGGRYAY
TRBJ1-1 | TRBV6-2/TRBV6-3 | - | ASSGTDPPEAF
TRBJ2-1 | TRBV20-1 | - | SAQTSGSFYNEQF